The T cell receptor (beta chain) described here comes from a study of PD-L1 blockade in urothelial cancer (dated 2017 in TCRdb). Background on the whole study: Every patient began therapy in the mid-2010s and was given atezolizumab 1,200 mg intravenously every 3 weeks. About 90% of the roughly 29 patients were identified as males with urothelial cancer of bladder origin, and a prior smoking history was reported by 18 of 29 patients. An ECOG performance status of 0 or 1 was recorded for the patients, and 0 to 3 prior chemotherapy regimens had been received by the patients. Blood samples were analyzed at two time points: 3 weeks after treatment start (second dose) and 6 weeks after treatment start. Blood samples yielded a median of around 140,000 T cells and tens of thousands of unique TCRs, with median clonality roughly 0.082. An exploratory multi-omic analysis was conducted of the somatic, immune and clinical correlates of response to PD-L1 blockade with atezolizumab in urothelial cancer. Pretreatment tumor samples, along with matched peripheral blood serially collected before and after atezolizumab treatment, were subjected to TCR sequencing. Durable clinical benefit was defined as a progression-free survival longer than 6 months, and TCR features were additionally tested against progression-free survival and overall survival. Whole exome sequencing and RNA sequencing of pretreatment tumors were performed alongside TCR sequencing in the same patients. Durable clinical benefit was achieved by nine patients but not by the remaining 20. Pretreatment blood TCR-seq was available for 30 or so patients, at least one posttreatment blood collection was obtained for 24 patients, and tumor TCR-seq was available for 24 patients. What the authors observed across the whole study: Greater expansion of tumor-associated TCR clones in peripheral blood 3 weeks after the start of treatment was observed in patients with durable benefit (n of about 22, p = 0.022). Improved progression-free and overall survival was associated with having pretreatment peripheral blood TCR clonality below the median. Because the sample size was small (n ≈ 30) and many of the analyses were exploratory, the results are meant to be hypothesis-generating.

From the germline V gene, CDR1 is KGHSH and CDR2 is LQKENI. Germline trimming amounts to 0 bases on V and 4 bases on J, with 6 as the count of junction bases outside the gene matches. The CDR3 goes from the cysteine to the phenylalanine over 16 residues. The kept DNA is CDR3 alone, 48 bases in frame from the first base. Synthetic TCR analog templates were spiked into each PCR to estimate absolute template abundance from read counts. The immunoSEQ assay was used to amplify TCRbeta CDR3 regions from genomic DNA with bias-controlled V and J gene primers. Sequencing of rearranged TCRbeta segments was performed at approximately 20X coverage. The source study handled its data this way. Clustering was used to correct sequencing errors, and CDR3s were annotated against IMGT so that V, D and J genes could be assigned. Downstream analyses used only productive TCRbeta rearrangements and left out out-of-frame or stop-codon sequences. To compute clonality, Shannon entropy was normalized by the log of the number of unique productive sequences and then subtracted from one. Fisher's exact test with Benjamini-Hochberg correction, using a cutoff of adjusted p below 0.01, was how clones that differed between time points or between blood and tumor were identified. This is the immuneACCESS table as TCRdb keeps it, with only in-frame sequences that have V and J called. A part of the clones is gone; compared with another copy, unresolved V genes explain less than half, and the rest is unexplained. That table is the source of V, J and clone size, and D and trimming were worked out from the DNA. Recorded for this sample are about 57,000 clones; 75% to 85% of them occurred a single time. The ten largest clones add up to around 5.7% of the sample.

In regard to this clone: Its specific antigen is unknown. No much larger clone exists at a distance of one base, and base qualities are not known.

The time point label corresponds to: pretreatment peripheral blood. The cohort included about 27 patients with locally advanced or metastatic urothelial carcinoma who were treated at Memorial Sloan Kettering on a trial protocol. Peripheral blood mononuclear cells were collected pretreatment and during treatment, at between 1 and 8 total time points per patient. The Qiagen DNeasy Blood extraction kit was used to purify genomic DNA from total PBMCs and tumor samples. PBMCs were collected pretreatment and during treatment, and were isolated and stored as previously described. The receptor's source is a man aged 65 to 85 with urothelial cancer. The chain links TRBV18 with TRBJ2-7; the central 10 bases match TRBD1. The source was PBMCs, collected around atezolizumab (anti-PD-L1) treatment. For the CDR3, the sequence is CASSPPATGGRYEQYF. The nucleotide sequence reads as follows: TGTGCCAGCTCACCACCGGCGACAGGGGGCAGGTACGAGCAGTACTTC.